This T cell receptor beta chain originates from a study of graft-versus-host responses after intestinal transplantation (dated by TCRdb to the early 2020s). Context from the whole study: Recipients received multivisceral, liver-intestinal, or isolated intestinal transplants. All recipients received anti-thymocyte globulin induction followed by maintenance tacrolimus and steroids for 3 to 4 years. After intestinal transplantation, graft-versus-host and host-versus-graft alloreactive T cell clones were followed in the graft, circulation and bone marrow using bulk TCR-beta CDR3 sequencing. To identify alloreactive clones, pre-transplant mixed lymphocyte reaction products were sequenced and then compared with unstimulated pre-transplant donor and recipient T cells. Of the 20 to 30 intestinal transplant recipients enrolled in the cohort, one of whom was a retransplant, a few patients without pretransplant specimens were excluded. A peak of at least 4% donor T cells among recipient peripheral blood mononuclear cells was the definition used for donor T cell macrochimerism. Instead of going to the commercial service, samples from a few later patients were sequenced in-house on an Illumina MiSeq and processed with MiXCR. Here is what the overall study found, with its caveats: Patients with donor T cell macrochimerism had high GvH to HvG T cell clonal ratios in their allografts. Peak levels of circulating GvH clones were associated with declines in HvG clones early after transplant. GvH clones were found in recipient bone marrow, and some of the GvH clones appeared earlier in ileal mucosa or blood, which is consistent with an intestinal mucosal origin. The conclusions were limited by the relatively low number and heterogeneity of the intestinal transplant patients.

The CDR3, from cysteine to phenylalanine, totals 16 residues. Only CDR3 DNA is held: 48 bases, read in frame from base 1. Reading the germline V gene gives CDR1 SGHTA and CDR2 FQGNSA. With respect to this clone: What antigen it recognizes has not been identified. No clone much larger than this one lies a single base away; base qualities are absent.

Intraepithelial and lamina propria lymphocytes were isolated from graft specimens using dithiothreitol, EDTA incubations and collagenase D digestion. Bulk TCR-beta sequencing was performed on serial intestinal graft biopsy specimens collected as late as 600 days after transplant. Libraries were made using the immunoSEQ multiplex PCR assay. Adaptive Biotechnologies carried out high-throughput TCR-beta CDR3 sequencing of genomic DNA for most patients. The paper's data handling went like this. Adaptive's ImmunoSEQ software supplied the TCR sequencing data for 15 to 20 patients, while MiXCR and VDJtools were used to process a few other patients. CDR3 nucleotide sequences shared between donor and recipient were removed because the origin of such sequences could not be assigned. Alloreactive clones required at least 2-fold expansion over unstimulated cells and minimum CFSE-low frequency of 0.002% (template counts) or 0.001% (read counts). Clones detected in sequenced pre-transplant spleen, lymph node, or MLR CFSE-low populations of the donor or recipient were defined as mappable. The cumulative frequency of alloreactive clones was calculated as a percentage of all sequences, weighted by copy number. In TCRdb, the immuneACCESS table is reduced to in-frame sequences with V and J assigned. These tables do not hold every clone; where another copy was compared, an unresolved V gene accounts for under half, and the others remain unexplained. D and trimming come from the DNA, and the V and J calls and clone size come from that table. In all, the sample holds around 4,900 clones, and 60% to 85% of those were seen once. Of the sample, 7.5% to 9.5% falls within the top ten clones.

The source of this sequence is a human patient who received an intestinal transplant, so some T cells may come from the graft donor. This specimen was ileum tissue, taken 120 to 130 days after intestinal transplantation. The chain employs TRBV7-2 and TRBJ2-5; TRBD2 fits 12 bases in the junction. The J call could be wrong; TRBJ2-7 is a better fit for the DNA end. DNA sequence: TGTGCCAGCAGCAAACTAGCGGGAGGCGGATCCTACGAGCAGTACTTC. It encodes CASSKLAGGGSYEQYF.